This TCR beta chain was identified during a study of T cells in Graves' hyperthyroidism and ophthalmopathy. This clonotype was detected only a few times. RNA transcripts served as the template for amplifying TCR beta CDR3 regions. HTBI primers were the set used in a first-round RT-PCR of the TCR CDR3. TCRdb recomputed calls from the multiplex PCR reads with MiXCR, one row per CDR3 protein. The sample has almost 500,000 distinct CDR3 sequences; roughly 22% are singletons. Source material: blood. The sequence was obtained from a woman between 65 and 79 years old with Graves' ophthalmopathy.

CDR3 DNA sequence: TGTGCCAGCAGCTTAGGGGCATGGCGGGAGAACTACGAGCAGTACTTC. Translated: CASSLGAWRENYEQYF. The gene calls are TRBV7-9 and TRBJ2-7; 7 bases align to TRBD2. The V segment lost 1 base and the J segment 3 bases; nucleotides outside the gene matches: 9. This CDR3 has 16 residues. Germline lookup yields CDR1 SEHNR and CDR2 FQNEAQ (reference sequence).